These 21 T cell receptor beta chains were all obtained from the same sample, sequenced in a study of CD8 T cell repertoires and HIV-1 epitope variants. Assay used: immunoSEQ multiplex PCR; TCRdb lists only in-frame clones, some missing. The profile shows over 4,500 clones, 65% to 75% of them singletons. Their cognate antigens are unknown. Sequenced material: cultured CD8+ T cells derived from PBMCs. These receptors were collected from a male donor with HIV.

This chain links TRBV28 with TRBJ1-5; D possibly corresponds to TRBD1 (6 bases). With 6 bases removed from V and 7 bases from J, the gap between germline ends came to 19 bases. Germline assignment: CDR1 MDHEN and CDR2 SYDVKM. CDR3 length: 15 residues. The chain's CDR3 is CASSPLGGDWQPQHF. CDR3 in DNA: TGTGCCAGCAGCCCCCTGGGGGGCGATTGGCAGCCCCAGCATTTT.

The chain couples TRBV5-1 to TRBJ2-3; TRBD2 matches 8 bases. Germline V lookup: CDR1 SGHRS, CDR2 YFSETQ. The CDR3 runs 15 residues. V lost 4 bases and J lost 6; bases outside the gene matches: 10. CDR3 nucleotide sequence: TGCGCCAGCAGCCTCGGGGGGGCCTTAACGGATACGCAGTATTTT. Amino acids: CASSLGGALTDTQYF.

This sequence joins TRBV28 and TRBJ1-5; weak D call: TRBD1 (6 bases). Germline-derived CDR1 and CDR2 are MDHEN and SYDVKM. The CDR3 runs to 13 residues. The V and J ends lost 6 bases and 6 bases respectively, with 12 bases between them. CDR3 sequence: CASRPEDSQPQHF. In DNA, the CDR3 is TGTGCCAGCAGGCCCGAGGACAGTCAGCCCCAGCATTTT.

This clone has just a few counts. The chain couples TRBV6-5 to TRBJ1-4, with 11 bases aligning to TRBD1. Germline V gives CDR1 MNHEY, CDR2 SVGAGI. The CDR3 is 15 amino acids. Losses at the gene ends were 5 bases for V and 7 bases for J; bases not matched to a gene: 6. CDR3 DNA sequence: TGTGCCAGCAGTAGACGGACAGGGGGCATTGAAAAACTGTTTTTT. It translates to CASSRRTGGIEKLFF.

This rearrangement joins TRBV28 to TRBJ2-1; possibly TRBD1 or TRBD2 for D (5 bases each). V lost 3 bases, J lost 7 bases, and 13 bases lay in between. The CDR3 sequence is 14 residues long. CDR1 and CDR2 from the germline V gene are MDHEN and SYDVKM. CDR3 residues: CASSLNRPGNEQFF. The CDR3, as DNA: TGTGCCAGCAGTTTGAACAGGCCGGGGAATGAGCAGTTCTTC.

The V call is TRBV6-1, the J call TRBJ1-3; D is possibly TRBD1 (5 bases). V was trimmed by 8 bases and J by 0 bases, leaving 14 bases between them. This CDR3 comprises 15 residues. Germline V CDR1 and CDR2: MNHNS, SASEGT. CDR3 sequence reads: CASRGDLYSGNTIYF. The DNA for the CDR3 is TGTGCCAGCCGGGGGGACTTATACTCTGGAAACACCATATATTTT.

This rearrangement joins TRBV13 to TRBJ1-2; perhaps TRBD1 as D (5 bases). The germline gives CDR1 PRHDT, CDR2 FYEKMQ (reference sequence). This CDR3 is built from 13 residues. V lost 3 bases and J lost 3, with 8 bases in between. This CDR3 is CASSLGRDYGYTF. For the CDR3, the DNA is TGTGCCAGCAGCTTGGGCAGGGACTATGGCTACACCTTC.

The V and J genes are TRBV9 and TRBJ1-1; tentative D call: TRBD1 (6 bases). Trimming pared 3 bases from V and 1 base from J, leaving 10 bases between. The V gene's germline CDR1 is SGDLS and CDR2 YYNGEE. The length of the CDR3 is 14 residues. CDR3 sequence reads: CASSAGHRNTEAFF. The DNA for the CDR3 is TGTGCCAGCAGCGCGGGACACCGGAACACTGAAGCTTTCTTT.

The chain employs TRBV7-8 and TRBJ2-6; D call uncertain. The CDR3 runs 14 residues. Germline CDR1 is SGHVS and CDR2 is FQNEAQ. V gave up 2 bases and J gave up 4 bases, with 6 bases separating them. CDR3 nucleotides: TGTGCCAGCAGCTTAAGCCCAGGGGCCAACGTCCTGACTTTC. It encodes CASSLSPGANVLTF.

The chain has TRBV6-5 and TRBJ2-1; D is undetermined. The CDR3 totals 12 residues. V lost 0 bases to trimming and J lost 5 bases, with 2 bases between them. The germline V gene encodes CDR1 MNHEY and CDR2 SVGAGI. The CDR3 DNA sequence: TGTGCCAGCAGTTACTCTCACAATGAGCAGTTCTTC. This translates into CASSYSHNEQFF.

The chain joins TRBV11-2 to TRBJ1-6, with a weak D call TRBD1 (6 bases). This CDR3 is 15 amino acids long. The germline V and J ends were trimmed by 0 bases and 6 bases, with 9 bases remaining between them. Germline values: CDR1 SGHAT, CDR2 FQNNGV. CDR3 protein: CASSLDRGTNSPLHF. For the CDR3, the DNA is TGTGCCAGCAGCTTAGATAGGGGGACTAATTCACCCCTCCACTTT.

The chain combines TRBV19 with TRBJ2-7, with TRBD2 identical over 7 bases. The CDR3 is 15 residues long. Germline V gives CDR1 LNHDA, CDR2 SQIVND (reference sequence). V lost 6 bases and J lost 2; bases outside the gene matches: 10. The CDR3 DNA is TGTGCCAGTAGCAACCAAGGCGGGAGCCCCTACGAGCAGTACTTC. It codes for CASSNQGGSPYEQYF. Filled out from reference TRBV19 and TRBJ2-7, the complete variable domain reads DGGITQSPKYLFRKEGQNVTLSCEQNLNHDAMYWYRQDPGQGLRLIYYSQIVNDFQKGDIAEGYSVSREKKESFPLTVTSAQKNPTAFYLCASSNQGGSPYEQYFGPGTRLTVT.

The V call is TRBV28, the J call TRBJ1-2; D possibly corresponds to TRBD1 (5 bases). Per the germline V gene, CDR1 is MDHEN and CDR2 is SYDVKM. The CDR3 spans 10 residues. The V gene lost 10 bases and the J gene lost 11 bases, with 14 bases spanning the gap. CDR3 sequence: CATTLGTYTF. In nucleotides, the CDR3 is TGTGCCACTACCCTTGGGACGTACACCTTC.

The rearrangement joins TRBV7-2 to TRBJ2-1; 7 bases align to TRBD2. This CDR3 spans 16 amino acids. Trimming at V came to 5 bases and at J to 3 bases, leaving 10 bases not matched to a gene. Per the germline V gene, CDR1 is SGHTA and CDR2 is FQGNSA. CDR3 in amino acids: CASSPIPGLFYNEQFF. CDR3 nucleotide sequence: TGTGCCAGCAGCCCCATTCCGGGACTATTCTACAATGAGCAGTTCTTC.

This chain links TRBV6-1 with TRBJ2-2; 9 nucleotides match TRBD2. The CDR3 has 14 residues. Germline CDR1 MNHNS, CDR2 SASEGT. Trimming took 10 bases from V and 1 from J; bases not matched to a gene: 4. This CDR3 reads CATSSGVNTGELFF. The CDR3 coding sequence is TGTGCCACCTCTAGCGGGGTGAACACCGGGGAGCTGTTTTTT.

The chain has TRBV19 and TRBJ2-3; D remains ambiguous. This CDR3 region has 15 residues. Germline CDR1 and CDR2: LNHDA and SQIVND (reference sequence). V was clipped by 2 bases and J by 0 bases, with 9 bases between them. Here the CDR3 reads CASSIYGPSTDTQYF. The CDR3 coding sequence is TGTGCCAGTAGTATATACGGGCCCAGCACAGATACGCAGTATTTT.

Concerning this clone: Other DNA sequences of this sample code for an identical CDR3. The J gene is TRBJ2-7, the V gene TRBV6-5; D gene uncertain. The CDR3 has 13 amino acids. Trimming shortened V by 0 bases and J by 3 bases, and 6 bases separated the two germline ends. Per the germline V gene, CDR1 is MNHEY and CDR2 is SVGAGI. The CDR3 reads CASSYSGSYEQYF. In DNA, the CDR3 is TGTGCCAGCAGTTACTCTGGAAGCTACGAGCAGTACTTC.

The genes are TRBV4-3 and TRBJ2-7; TRBD1 aligns across 10 bases. Germline values: CDR1 LGHNA, CDR2 YSLEER. This CDR3 comprises 16 residues. The trim removed 3 bases at V and 1 base at J, leaving 6 bases unmatched. The CDR3 reads CASSHSGTGESYEQYF. Written as DNA, the CDR3 is TGCGCCAGCAGCCATTCCGGGACAGGGGAATCCTACGAGCAGTACTTC.

This clone occurred once. The V and J genes are TRBV11-2 and TRBJ1-4; no firm D call. V lost 0 bases and J 4 bases, leaving 12 bases between the germline ends. There are 16 residues in the CDR3. The germline V gene encodes CDR1 SGHAT and CDR2 FQNNGV. This CDR3 reads CASSLDLTGDNEKLFF. The CDR3, as DNA: TGTGCCAGCAGCTTAGATCTTACCGGGGATAATGAAAAACTGTTTTTT.

The CDR3 DNA is TGTGCCATTGGGAACAGGGACGATAATGAAAAACTGTTTTTT. It yields the protein CAIGNRDDNEKLFF. The J gene is TRBJ1-4, the V gene TRBV10-3, with a tentative D call TRBD1 (6 bases). The CDR3 covers 14 residues. Germline values: CDR1 ENHRY, CDR2 SYGVKD. Between the trimmed V and J ends, which lost 9 bases and 4 bases, there was a span of 15 bases.

This sequence joins TRBV7-2 and TRBJ2-3, with D perhaps TRBD2 (6 bases). V was trimmed by 1 base and J by 0 bases, leaving 8 bases between them. The CDR3 is 15 residues long. Looked up from germline, CDR1 is SGHTA and CDR2 is FQGNSA. This chain's CDR3 is CASSLVGGSTDTQYF. The CDR3 DNA reads as TGTGCCAGCAGCTTAGTAGGAGGGAGCACAGATACGCAGTATTTT.